These T cell receptor beta chains were read from a single sample in a study of blood T cell repertoires in COVID-19. Some clones are missing from TCRdb's copy, which holds only in-frame ones; the method was immunoSEQ multiplex PCR. The sample lists 300,000 to 350,000 clones; approximately 90% were seen once. Sequencing input: peripheral blood. These receptors were collected from a woman in her 30s with COVID-19, enrolled during active disease. Both conserved end residues are part of each CDR3. The order of the fields is J gene, V gene, CDR3 length, D gene, clone size, CDR3 protein, CDR3 DNA. D genes are given only for firm matches. Only some rows state a clone size, as once, few, many or a class for expanded clones.

j_call: TRBJ2-1
v_call: TRBV5-1
cdr3_length: 21
d_call: TRBD2
clone_size: .
cdr3_aa: CASSPLPRLAGVISSYNEQFF
cdr3_nt: TGCGCCAGCAGCCCCCTTCCTCGACTAGCGGGAGTTATTAGCTCCTACAATGAGCAGTTCTTC

j_call: TRBJ1-1
v_call: TRBV28
cdr3_length: 14
d_call: TRBD1
clone_size: .
cdr3_aa: CASSFPGGDSEAFF
cdr3_nt: TGTGCCAGCAGTTTCCCAGGGGGCGACTCTGAAGCTTTCTTT

j_call: TRBJ2-1
v_call: TRBV5-1
cdr3_length: 16
d_call: TRBD2
clone_size: few
cdr3_aa: CASSLGNSGSSDEQFF
cdr3_nt: TGCGCCAGCAGCTTGGGGAATAGCGGGAGTTCCGATGAGCAGTTCTTC

j_call: TRBJ2-5
v_call: TRBV6-6
cdr3_length: 14
d_call: TRBD2
clone_size: .
cdr3_aa: CASSSGTTPETQYF
cdr3_nt: TGTGCCAGCAGTTCCGGGACTACACCAGAGACCCAGTACTTC

j_call: TRBJ1-1
v_call: TRBV14
cdr3_length: 14
d_call: .
clone_size: .
cdr3_aa: CASSQESTDTEAFF
cdr3_nt: TGTGCCAGCAGCCAAGAGTCCACGGACACTGAAGCTTTCTTT

j_call: TRBJ2-7
v_call: TRBV27
cdr3_length: 14
d_call: .
clone_size: once
cdr3_aa: CASSPSSASYEQYF
cdr3_nt: TGTGCCAGCAGTCCGTCTAGCGCCTCCTACGAGCAGTACTTC

j_call: TRBJ2-7
v_call: TRBV29-1
cdr3_length: 13
d_call: TRBD2
clone_size: few
cdr3_aa: CSVGGGSPYEQYF
cdr3_nt: TGCAGCGTTGGGGGGGGTTCCCCCTACGAGCAGTACTTC

j_call: TRBJ1-5
v_call: TRBV19
cdr3_length: 15
d_call: .
clone_size: .
cdr3_aa: CASSLSGQSHQPQHF
cdr3_nt: TGTGCCAGTAGTTTGAGCGGACAGTCACATCAGCCCCAGCATTTT

j_call: TRBJ2-5
v_call: TRBV7-9
cdr3_length: 15
d_call: TRBD1
clone_size: .
cdr3_aa: CASQKGTGFQETQYF
cdr3_nt: TGTGCCAGCCAGAAGGGGACAGGATTCCAAGAGACCCAGTACTTC

j_call: TRBJ2-3
v_call: TRBV2
cdr3_length: 15
d_call: TRBD2
clone_size: .
cdr3_aa: CASSEWAGGLDTQYF
cdr3_nt: TGTGCCAGCAGTGAATGGGCGGGGGGCCTAGATACGCAGTATTTT

j_call: TRBJ2-3
v_call: TRBV6-5
cdr3_length: 14
d_call: TRBD2
clone_size: .
cdr3_aa: CASSSGLGVNTQYF
cdr3_nt: TGTGCCAGCAGTTCCGGACTAGGGGTGAATACGCAGTATTTT